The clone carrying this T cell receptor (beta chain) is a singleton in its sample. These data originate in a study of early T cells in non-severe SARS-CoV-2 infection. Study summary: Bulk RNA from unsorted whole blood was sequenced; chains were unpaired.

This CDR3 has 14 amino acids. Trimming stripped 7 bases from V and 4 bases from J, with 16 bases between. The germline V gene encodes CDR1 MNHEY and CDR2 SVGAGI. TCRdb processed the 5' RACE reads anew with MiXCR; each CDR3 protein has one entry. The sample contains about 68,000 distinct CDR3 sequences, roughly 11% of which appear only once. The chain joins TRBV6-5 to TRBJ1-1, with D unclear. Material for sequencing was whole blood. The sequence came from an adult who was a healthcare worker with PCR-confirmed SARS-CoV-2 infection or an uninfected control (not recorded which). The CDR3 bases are TGTGCCAGCATCCGGGCTCCGATACGCACTGAAGCTTTCTTT. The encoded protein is CASIRAPIRTEAFF.